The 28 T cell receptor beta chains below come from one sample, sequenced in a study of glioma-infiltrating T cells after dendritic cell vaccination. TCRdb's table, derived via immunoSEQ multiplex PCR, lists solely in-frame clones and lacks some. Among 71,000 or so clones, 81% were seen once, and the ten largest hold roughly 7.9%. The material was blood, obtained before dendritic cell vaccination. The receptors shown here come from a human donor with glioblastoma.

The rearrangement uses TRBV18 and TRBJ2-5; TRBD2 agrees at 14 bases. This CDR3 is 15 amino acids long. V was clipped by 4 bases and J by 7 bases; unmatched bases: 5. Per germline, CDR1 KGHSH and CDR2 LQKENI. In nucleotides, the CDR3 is TGTGCCAGCTCACGGGGACTAGCGGGGGAAGTGACCCAGTACTTC. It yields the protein CASSRGLAGEVTQYF.

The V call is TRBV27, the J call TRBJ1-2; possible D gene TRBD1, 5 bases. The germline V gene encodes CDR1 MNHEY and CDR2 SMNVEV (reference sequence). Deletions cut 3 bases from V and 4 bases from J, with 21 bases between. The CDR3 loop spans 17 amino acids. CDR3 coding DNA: TGTGCCAGCAGTTTGGAGATCGGGGTCAGGGACTCCTATGGCTACACCTTC. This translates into CASSLEIGVRDSYGYTF.

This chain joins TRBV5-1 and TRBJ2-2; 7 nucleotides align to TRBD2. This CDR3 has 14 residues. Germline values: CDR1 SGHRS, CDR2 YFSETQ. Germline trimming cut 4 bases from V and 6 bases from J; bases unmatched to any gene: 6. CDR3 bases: TGCGCCAGCAGCATGAACGGGAGGTCCGGGGAGCTGTTTTTT. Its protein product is CASSMNGRSGELFF. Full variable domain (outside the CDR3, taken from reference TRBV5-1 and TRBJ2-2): KAGVTQTPRYLIKTRGQQVTLSCSPISGHRSVSWYQQTPGQGLQFLFEYFSETQRNKGNFPGRFSGRQFSNSRSEMNVSTLELGDSALYLCASSMNGRSGELFFGEGSRLTVL.

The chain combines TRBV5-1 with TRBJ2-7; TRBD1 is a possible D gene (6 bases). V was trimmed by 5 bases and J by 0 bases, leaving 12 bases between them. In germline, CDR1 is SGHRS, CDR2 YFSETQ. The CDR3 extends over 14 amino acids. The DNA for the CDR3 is TGCGCCAGCAGTCAGGCGGACAGCTCCTACGAGCAGTACTTC. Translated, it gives CASSQADSSYEQYF.

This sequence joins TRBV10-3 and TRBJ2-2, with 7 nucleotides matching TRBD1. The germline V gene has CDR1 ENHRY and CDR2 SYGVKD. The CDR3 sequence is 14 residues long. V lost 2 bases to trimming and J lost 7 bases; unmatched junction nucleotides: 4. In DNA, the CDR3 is TGTGCCATCAGTGAGAGCACAGGGGACGGGGAGCTGTTTTTT. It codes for CAISESTGDGELFF.

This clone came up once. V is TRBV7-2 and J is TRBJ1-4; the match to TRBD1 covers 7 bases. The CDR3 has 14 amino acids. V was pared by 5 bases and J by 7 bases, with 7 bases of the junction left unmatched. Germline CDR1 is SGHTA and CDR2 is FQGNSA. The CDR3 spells CASSARQGGEKLFF. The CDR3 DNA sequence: TGTGCCAGCAGCGCCCGACAGGGCGGTGAAAAACTGTTTTTT.

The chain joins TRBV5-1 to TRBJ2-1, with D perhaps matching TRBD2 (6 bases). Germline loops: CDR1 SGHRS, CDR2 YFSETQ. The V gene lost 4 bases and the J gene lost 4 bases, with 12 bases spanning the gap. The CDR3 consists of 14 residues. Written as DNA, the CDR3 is TGCGCCAGCAGCCCGGAGGGACCATACAATGAGCAGTTCTTC. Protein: CASSPEGPYNEQFF.

CDR3 in DNA: TGTGCCAGCTCACTTCTTGCCTACGAGCAGTACTTC. Residues: CASSLLAYEQYF. The chain couples TRBV18 to TRBJ2-7; D is ambiguous. CDR1 is KGHSH, CDR2 LQKENI, per germline. The V end was cut by 4 bases, the J end by 2 bases, with 6 bases between. This CDR3 has 12 residues.

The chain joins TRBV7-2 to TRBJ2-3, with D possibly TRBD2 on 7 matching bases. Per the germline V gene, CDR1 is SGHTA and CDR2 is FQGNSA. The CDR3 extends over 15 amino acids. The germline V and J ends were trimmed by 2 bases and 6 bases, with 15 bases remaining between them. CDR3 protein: CASSLSGGGGDTQYF. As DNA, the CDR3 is TGTGCCAGCAGCTTAAGTGGGGGCGGGGGTGATACGCAGTATTTT.

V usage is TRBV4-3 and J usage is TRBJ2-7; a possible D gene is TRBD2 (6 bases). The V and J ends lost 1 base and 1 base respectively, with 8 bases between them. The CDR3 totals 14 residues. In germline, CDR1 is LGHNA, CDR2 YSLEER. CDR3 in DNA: TGCGCCAGCAGCCAAGCGGAGGGATCCTACGAGCAGTACTTC. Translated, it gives CASSQAEGSYEQYF.

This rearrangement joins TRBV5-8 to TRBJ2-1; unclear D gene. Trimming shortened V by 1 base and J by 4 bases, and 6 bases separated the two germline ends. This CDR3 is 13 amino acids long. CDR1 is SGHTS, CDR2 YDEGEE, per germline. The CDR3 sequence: CASSLTYYNEQFF. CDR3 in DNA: TGTGCCAGCAGCTTGACTTATTACAATGAGCAGTTCTTC.

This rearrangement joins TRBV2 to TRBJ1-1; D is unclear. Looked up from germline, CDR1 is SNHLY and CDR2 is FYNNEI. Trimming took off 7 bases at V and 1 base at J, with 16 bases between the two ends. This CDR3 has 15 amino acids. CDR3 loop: CASTAGKESNTEAFF. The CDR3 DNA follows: TGTGCCAGCACCGCCGGGAAGGAGTCGAACACTGAAGCTTTCTTT.

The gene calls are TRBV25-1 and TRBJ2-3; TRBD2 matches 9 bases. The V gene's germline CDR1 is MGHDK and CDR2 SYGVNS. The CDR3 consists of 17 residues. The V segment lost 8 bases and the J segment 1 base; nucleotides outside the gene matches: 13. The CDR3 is CASSNRGERGGTDTQYF. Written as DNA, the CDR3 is TGTGCCAGCTCGAATCGCGGCGAGCGGGGGGGCACAGATACGCAGTATTTT.

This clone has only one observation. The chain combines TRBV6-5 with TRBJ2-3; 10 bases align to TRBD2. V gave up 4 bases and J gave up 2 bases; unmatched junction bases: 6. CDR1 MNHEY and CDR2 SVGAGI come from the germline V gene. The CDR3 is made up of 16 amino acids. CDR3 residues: CASSSGLAANTDTQYF. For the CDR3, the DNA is TGTGCCAGCAGTTCCGGACTAGCGGCAAACACAGATACGCAGTATTTT.

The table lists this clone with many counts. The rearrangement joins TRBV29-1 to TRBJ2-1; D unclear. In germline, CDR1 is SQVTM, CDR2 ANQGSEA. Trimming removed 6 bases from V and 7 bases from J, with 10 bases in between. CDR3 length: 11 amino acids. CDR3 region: CSVPQSNEQFF. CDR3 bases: TGCAGCGTCCCTCAGTCTAATGAGCAGTTCTTC.

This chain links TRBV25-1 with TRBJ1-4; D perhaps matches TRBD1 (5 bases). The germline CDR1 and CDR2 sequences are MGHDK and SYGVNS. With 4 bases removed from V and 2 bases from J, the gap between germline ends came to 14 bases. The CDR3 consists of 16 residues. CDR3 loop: CASSARGGTTNEKLFF. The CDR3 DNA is TGTGCCAGCAGTGCCCGGGGGGGGACCACTAATGAAAAACTGTTTTTT.

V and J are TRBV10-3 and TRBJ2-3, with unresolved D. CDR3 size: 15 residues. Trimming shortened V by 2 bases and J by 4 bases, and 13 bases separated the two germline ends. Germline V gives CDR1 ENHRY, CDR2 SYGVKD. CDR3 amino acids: CAISELSWAPDTQYF. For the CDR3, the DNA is TGTGCCATCAGTGAGCTGTCGTGGGCCCCAGATACGCAGTATTTT.

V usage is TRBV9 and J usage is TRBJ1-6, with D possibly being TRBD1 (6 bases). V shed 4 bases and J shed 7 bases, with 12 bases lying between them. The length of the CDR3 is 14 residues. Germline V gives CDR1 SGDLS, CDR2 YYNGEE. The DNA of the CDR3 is TGTGCCAGCAGCATCAGGGGACAAAATTCACCCCTCCACTTT. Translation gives CASSIRGQNSPLHF.

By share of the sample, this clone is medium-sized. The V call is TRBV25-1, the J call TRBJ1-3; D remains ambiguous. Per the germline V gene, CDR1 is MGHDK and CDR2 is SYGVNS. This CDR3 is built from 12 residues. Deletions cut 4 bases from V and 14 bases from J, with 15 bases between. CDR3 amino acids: CASSGESPILYF. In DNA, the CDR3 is TGTGCCAGCAGTGGGGAGTCTCCAATCCTATATTTT.

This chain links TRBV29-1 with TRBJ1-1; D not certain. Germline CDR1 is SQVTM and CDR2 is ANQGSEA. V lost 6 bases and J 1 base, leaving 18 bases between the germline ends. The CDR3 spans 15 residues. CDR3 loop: CSVTGFRVRNTEAFF. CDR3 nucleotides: TGCAGCGTGACCGGGTTCCGAGTGAGGAACACTGAAGCTTTCTTT.

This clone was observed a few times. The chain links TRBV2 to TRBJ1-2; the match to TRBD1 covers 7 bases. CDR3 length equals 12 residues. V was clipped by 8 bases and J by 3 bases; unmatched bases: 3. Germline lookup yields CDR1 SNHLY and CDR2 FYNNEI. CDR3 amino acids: CASGGQDYGYTF. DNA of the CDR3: TGTGCCAGCGGAGGACAGGACTATGGCTACACCTTC.

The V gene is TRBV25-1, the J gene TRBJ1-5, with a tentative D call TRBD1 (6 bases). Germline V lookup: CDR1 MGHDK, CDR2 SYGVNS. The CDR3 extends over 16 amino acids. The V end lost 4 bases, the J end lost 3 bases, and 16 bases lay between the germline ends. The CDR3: CASSGVQGPNNQPQHF. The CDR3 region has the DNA TGTGCCAGCAGTGGAGTACAGGGACCTAACAATCAGCCCCAGCATTTT.

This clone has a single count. CDR3 DNA: TGCGCCAGCAGTCGAGCGGACTTGGGTTCTGGAAACACCATATATTTT. Amino acid sequence: CASSRADLGSGNTIYF. The chain recombines TRBV23-1 with TRBJ1-3; D is ambiguous. TRBV23-1 is an open reading frame, and its role is uncertain. V lost 4 bases and J 1 base, leaving 14 bases between the germline ends. There are 16 residues in the CDR3.

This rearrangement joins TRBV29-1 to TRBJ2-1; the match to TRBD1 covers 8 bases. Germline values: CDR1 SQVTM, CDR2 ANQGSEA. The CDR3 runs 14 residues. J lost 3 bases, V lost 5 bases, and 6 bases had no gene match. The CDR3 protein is CSVTGGSFYNEQFF. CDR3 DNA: TGCAGCGTTACAGGGGGTTCCTTCTACAATGAGCAGTTCTTC.

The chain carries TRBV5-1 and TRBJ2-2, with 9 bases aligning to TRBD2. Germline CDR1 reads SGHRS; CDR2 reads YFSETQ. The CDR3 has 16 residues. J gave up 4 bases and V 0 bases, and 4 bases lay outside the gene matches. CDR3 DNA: TGCGCCAGCAGCTTGGCGGCGGGGGGGCGCACCGGGGAGCTGTTTTTT. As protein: CASSLAAGGRTGELFF.

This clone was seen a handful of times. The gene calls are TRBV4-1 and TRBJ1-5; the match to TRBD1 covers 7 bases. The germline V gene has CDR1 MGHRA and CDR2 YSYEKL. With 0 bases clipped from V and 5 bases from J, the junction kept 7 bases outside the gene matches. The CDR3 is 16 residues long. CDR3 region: CASSQEGQRHYQPQHF. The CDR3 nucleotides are TGCGCCAGCAGCCAAGAGGGACAGAGGCATTATCAGCCCCAGCATTTT.

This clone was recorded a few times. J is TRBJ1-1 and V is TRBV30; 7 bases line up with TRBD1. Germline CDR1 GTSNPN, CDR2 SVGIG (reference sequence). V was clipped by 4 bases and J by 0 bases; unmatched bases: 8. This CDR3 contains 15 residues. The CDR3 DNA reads TGTGCCTGGAAGGGGGCTGGCAGTTTGAACACTGAAGCTTTCTTT. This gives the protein CAWKGAGSLNTEAFF.

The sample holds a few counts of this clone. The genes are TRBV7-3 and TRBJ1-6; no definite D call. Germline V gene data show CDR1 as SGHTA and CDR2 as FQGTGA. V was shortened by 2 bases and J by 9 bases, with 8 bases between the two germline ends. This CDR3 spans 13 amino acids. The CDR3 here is CASSLDPGSPLHF. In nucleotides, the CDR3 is TGTGCCAGCAGCTTAGATCCGGGTTCACCCCTCCACTTT.